This T cell receptor beta chain was sequenced in a study of CD8+CD57+ T cells in acquired aplastic anemia. According to the study, genomic DNA was the template for TCR beta VDJ and CDR3 profiling. TCRdb reprocessed the reads via MiXCR and lists one record per CDR3 protein. This table holds about 470,000 distinct CDR3 sequences, roughly 34% found once. V was shortened by 7 bases and J by 7 bases, with 5 bases between the two germline ends. The CDR3 loop spans 10 amino acids. The V gene's germline CDR1 is WSHSY and CDR2 SAAADI. Patients chosen for sequencing had shown CD8+CD57+ cell expansion by flow cytometry. At blood sampling, none of the patients had yet received therapy. Study conclusions and caveats: Patients and controls were not found to differ significantly in CD8+ Simpson's diversity.

Of note for this clonotype: What it binds is not known.

Sequencing input: sorted CD4+, CD8+, or CD8+CD57+ T cells (not recorded which) from PBMCs. The source is a human donor with aplastic anemia. This chain uses TRBV10-2 with TRBJ2-1; D is undetermined. The CDR3 reads CASNLNEQFF. CDR3 coding DNA: TGCGCCAGCAACCTAAATGAGCAGTTCTTC.